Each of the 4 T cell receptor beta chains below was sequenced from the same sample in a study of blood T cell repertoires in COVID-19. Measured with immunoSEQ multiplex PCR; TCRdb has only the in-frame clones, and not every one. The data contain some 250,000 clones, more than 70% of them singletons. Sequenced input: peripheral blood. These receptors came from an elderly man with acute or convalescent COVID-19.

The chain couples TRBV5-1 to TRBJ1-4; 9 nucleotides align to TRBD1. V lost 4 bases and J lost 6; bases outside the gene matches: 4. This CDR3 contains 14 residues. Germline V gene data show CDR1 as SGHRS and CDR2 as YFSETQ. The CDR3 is CASSTGTGYEKLFF. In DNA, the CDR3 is TGCGCCAGCAGCACCGGGACAGGGTATGAAAAACTGTTTTTT.

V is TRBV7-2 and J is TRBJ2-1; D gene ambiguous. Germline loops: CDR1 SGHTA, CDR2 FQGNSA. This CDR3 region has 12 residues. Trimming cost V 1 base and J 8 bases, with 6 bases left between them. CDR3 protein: CASSLVSYEQFF. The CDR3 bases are TGTGCCAGCAGCTTAGTCTCCTATGAGCAGTTCTTC.

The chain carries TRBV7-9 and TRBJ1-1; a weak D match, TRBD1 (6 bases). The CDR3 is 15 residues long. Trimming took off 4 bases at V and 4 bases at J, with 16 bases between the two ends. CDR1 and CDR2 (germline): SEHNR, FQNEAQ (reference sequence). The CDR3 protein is CASSSNTGSGTEAFF. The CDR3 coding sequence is TGTGCCAGCAGCTCGAATACAGGGTCGGGCACTGAAGCTTTCTTT.

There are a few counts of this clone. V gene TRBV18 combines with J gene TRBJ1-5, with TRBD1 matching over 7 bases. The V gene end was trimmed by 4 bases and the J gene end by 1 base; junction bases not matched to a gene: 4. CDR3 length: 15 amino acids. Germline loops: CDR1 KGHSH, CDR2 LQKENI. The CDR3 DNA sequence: TGTGCCAGCTCACTACTGGGACAGAGCAATCAGCCCCAGCATTTT. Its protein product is CASSLLGQSNQPQHF.